This T cell receptor beta chain was recorded in a study of cytomegalovirus exposure and HLA in healthy donors. V lost 6 bases, J lost 3 bases, and 11 bases lay in between. The germline V gene encodes CDR1 LNHNV and CDR2 YYDKDF (reference sequence). This CDR3 is 14 amino acids long. Use of 60 Vbeta and 13 Jbeta primers characterized the PCR. The assay was immunoSEQ multiplex PCR, and TCRdb's table has in-frame clones only and misses some. The sample lists under 150,000 clones; around 80% were seen once. All the people who gave samples were healthy bone marrow donors. Sequencing was carried out using PBMCs. This chain connects TRBV15 to TRBJ2-2; no reliable D call. The source is a woman aged 40 to 49 in good health and CMV-seronegative. CDR3: CATRRILDTGELFF. The DNA of the CDR3 is TGTGCCACCAGGCGAATCCTTGACACCGGGGAGCTGTTTTTT.